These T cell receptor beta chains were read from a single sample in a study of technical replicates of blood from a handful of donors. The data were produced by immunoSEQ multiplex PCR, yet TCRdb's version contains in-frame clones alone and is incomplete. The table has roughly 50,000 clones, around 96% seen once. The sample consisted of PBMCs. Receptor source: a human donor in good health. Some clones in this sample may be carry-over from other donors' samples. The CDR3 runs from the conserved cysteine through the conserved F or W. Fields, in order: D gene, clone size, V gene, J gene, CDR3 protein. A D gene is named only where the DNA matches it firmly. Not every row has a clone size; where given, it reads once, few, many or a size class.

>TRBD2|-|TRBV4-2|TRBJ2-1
CASSPRRGTYNEQFF
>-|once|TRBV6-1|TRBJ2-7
CASSTPGIYEQYF
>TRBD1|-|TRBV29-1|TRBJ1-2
CSVDLQGGYGYTF
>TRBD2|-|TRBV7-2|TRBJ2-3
CASSLRIAGVGDTQYF
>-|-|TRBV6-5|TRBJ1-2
CASSYVRGIASGYTF
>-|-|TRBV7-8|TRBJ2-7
CASSLGQTGYEQYF
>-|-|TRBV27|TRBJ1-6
CASSLGGGSYNSPLHF
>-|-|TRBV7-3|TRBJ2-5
CASSFAGLPQETQYF
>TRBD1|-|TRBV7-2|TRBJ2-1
CASSGSTGVGNEQFF
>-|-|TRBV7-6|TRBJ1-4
CASSPGGGAEKLFF
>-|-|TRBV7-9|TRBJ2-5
CASSSPSGKETQYF
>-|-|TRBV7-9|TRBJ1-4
CASSQKRNEREKLFF
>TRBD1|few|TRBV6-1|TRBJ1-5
CASNDLRQGSNQPQHF
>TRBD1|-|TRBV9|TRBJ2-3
CASGTGQGTDTQYF
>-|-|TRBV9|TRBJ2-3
CASSGQLLDTLTDTQYF
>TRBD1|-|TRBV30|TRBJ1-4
CAWTPGQGRSSNEKLFF
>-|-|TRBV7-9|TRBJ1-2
CASSPSNRDGYTF
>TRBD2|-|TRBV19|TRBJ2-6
CASSELAGGGANVLTF
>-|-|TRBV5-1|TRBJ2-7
CSSSWRTAYEQYF
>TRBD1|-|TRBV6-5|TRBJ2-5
CASSRQGAYGETQYF
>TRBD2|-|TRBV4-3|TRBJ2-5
CASSQASGGVKTQYF
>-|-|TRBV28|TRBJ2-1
CASSLAGAASEVQFF
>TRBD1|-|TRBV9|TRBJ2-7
CASSSHQTGYEQYF
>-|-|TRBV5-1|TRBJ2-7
CASSIDNYEQYF
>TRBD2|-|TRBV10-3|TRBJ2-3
CAIHRGDRSPGLAGLLNQNTQYF
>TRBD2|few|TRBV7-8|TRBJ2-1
CASSLVSSGANEQFF
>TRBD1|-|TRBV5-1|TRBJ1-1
CASSRDRANTEAFF
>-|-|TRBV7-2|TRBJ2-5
CASSLSSGETQYF
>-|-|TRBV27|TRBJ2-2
CASMRFSEQNTGELFF
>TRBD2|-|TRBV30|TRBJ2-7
CAWSASSGRRSYEQYF
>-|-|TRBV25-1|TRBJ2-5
CASSGRDNPRVETQYF
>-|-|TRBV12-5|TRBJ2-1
CASALSNEQFF
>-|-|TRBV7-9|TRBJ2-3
CASSLALTGTDTQYF
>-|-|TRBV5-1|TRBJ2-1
CASSFPLAPNEQFF
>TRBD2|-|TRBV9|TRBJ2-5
CASSEAQTSGQETQYF
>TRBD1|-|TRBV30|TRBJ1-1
CAWRPTGRGTEAFF
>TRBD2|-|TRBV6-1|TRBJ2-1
CASSHGGEGPNEQFF
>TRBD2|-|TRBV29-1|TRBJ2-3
CSVRTSGNTDTQYF
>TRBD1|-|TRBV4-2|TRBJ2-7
CASSQDGTDYEQYF
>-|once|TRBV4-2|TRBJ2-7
CASSQDLRDYEQYF
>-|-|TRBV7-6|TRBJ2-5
CASSQPLGQAQETQYF